What follows is one TCR beta chain and its context. Produced via immunoSEQ multiplex PCR; TCRdb's table is partial and in-frame only. The top ten hold under 2.5% of the sample, which has under 300,000 clones, 90% to 95% seen once. The germline CDR1 and CDR2 sequences are SGHDN and FVKESK. Trimming at V came to 0 bases and at J to 6 bases, leaving 9 bases not matched to a gene. The CDR3 has 16 amino acids. Across 20 to 25 US areas, participants ranged in age from roughly 18 to 95 years. Each participant's cohort was designated according to participant-reported clinical history. Recovery among Cohort 3 donors was established by two negative PCRs, clearance, or symptom resolution. The data are from a study of blood T cell repertoires in COVID-19.

The TCR comes from a woman aged 18-35 years who had recovered from COVID-19. The sequenced material came from PBMCs or T cells enriched from blood (not recorded which). V usage is TRBV14 and J usage is TRBJ1-2; 8 nucleotides match TRBD1. CDR3 DNA: TGTGCCAGCAGCCAAGATCCTGGGACAGGCCAAGATGGCTACACCTTC. Protein: CASSQDPGTGQDGYTF.